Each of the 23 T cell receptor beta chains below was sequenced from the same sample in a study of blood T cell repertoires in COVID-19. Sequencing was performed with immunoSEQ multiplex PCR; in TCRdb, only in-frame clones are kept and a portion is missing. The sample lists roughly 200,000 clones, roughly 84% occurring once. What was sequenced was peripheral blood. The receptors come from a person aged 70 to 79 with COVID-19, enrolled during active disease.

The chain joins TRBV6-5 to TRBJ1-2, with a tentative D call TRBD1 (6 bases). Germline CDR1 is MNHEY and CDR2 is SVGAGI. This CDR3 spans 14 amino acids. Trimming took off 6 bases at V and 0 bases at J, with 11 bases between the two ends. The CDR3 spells CASSSQGSNYGYTF. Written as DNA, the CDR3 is TGTGCCAGCAGCTCACAGGGCTCTAACTATGGCTACACCTTC.

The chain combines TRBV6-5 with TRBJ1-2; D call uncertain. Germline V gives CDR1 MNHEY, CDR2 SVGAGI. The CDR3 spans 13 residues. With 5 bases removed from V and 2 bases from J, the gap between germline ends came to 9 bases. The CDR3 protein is CASSRLPNYGYTF. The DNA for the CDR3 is TGTGCCAGCAGTCGTCTACCGAACTATGGCTACACCTTC.

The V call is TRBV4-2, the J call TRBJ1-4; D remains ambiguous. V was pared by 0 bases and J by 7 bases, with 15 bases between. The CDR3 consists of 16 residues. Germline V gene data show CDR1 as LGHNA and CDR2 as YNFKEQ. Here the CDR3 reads CASSQDSGPAGEKLFF. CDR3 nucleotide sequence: TGTGCCAGCAGCCAAGACTCTGGCCCCGCGGGTGAAAAACTGTTTTTT.

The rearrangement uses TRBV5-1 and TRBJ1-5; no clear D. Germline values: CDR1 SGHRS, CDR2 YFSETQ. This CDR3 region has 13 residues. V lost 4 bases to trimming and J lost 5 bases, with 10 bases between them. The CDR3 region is CASSPDGDQPQHF. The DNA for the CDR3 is TGCGCCAGCAGCCCGGACGGGGATCAGCCCCAGCATTTT.

CDR3 residues: CASSPQGARNQPQHF. CDR3 coding DNA: TGTGCCAGCAGCCCACAGGGGGCGAGGAATCAGCCCCAGCATTTT. The chain is built from TRBV7-2 and TRBJ1-5; 9 nucleotides align to TRBD1. The CDR3 is 15 residues long. Unmatched junction bases numbered 6, after V lost 5 bases and J lost 4 bases. Per the germline V gene, CDR1 is SGHTA and CDR2 is FQGNSA.

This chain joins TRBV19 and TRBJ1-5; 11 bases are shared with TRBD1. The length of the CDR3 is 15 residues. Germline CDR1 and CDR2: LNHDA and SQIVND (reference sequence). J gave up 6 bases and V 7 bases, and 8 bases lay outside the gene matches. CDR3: CASKLGQGASQPQHF. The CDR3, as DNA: TGTGCCAGTAAGTTAGGACAGGGGGCCTCTCAGCCCCAGCATTTT.

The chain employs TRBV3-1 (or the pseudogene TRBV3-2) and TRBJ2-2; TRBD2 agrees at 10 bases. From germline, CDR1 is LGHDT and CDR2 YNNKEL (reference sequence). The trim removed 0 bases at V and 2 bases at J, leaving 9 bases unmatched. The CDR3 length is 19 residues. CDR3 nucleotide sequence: TGTGCCAGCAGCCAAGATCGGTCCCTACTAGCGGGAAACACCGGGGAGCTGTTTTTT. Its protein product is CASSQDRSLLAGNTGELFF.

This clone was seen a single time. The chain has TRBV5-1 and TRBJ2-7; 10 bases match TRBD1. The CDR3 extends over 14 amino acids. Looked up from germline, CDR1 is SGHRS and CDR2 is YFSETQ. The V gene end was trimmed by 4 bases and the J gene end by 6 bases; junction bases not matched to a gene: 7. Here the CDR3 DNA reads TGCGCCAGCAGCAAGGGACAGGGGTCGGGCGAGCAGTACTTC. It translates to CASSKGQGSGEQYF.

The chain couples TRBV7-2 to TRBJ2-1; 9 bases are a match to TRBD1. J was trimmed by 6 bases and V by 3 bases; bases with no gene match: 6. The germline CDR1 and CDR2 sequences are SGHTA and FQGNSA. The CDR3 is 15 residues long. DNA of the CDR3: TGTGCCAGCAGCTTCGGGACAGGGTCCAGCAATGAGCAGTTCTTC. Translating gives CASSFGTGSSNEQFF.

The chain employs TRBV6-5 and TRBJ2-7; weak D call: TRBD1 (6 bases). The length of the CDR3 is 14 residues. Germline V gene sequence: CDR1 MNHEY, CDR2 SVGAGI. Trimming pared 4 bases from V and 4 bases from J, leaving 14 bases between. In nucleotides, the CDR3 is TGTGCCAGCAGTTCTACACTACAGGGATACGAGCAGTACTTC. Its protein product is CASSSTLQGYEQYF.

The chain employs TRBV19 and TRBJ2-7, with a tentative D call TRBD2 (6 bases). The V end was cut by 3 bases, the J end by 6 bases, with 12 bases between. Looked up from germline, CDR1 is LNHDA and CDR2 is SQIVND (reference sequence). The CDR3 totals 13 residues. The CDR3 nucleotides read TGTGCCAGTAGTATCTTGGGGGGAGGCGAGCAGTACTTC. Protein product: CASSILGGGEQYF.

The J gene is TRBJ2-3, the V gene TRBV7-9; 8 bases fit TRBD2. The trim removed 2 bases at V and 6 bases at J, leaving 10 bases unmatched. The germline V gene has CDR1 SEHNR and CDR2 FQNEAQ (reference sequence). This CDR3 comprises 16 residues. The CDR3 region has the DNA TGTGCCAGCAGCTTAACGGTCGGGAGGGCCCCCGATACGCAGTATTTT. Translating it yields CASSLTVGRAPDTQYF.

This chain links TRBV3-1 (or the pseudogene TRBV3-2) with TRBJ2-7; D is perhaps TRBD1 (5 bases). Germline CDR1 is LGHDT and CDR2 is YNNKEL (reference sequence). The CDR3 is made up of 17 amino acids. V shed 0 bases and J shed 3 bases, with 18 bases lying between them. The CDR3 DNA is TGTGCCAGCAGCCAAGATATGGGGCGGAACTTAGACTACGAGCAGTACTTC. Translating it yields CASSQDMGRNLDYEQYF.

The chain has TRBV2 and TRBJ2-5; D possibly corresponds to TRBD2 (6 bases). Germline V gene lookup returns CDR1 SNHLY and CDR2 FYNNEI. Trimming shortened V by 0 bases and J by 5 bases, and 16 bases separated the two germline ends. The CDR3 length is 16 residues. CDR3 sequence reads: CASSEAFAGTLETQYF. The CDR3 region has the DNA TGTGCCAGCAGTGAAGCGTTCGCGGGAACGCTCGAGACCCAGTACTTC.

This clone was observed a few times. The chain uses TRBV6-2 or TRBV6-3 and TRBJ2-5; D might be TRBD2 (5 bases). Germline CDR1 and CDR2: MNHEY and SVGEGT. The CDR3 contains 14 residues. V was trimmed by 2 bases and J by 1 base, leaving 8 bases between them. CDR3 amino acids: CASSYELAQETQYF. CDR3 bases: TGTGCCAGCAGTTACGAGCTAGCCCAAGAGACCCAGTACTTC.

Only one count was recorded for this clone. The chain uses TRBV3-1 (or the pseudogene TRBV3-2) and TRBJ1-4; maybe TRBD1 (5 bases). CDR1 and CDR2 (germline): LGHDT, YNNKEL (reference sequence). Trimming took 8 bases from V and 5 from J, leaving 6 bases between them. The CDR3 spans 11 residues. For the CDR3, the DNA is TGTGCCAGCCGGGGGAATGAAAAACTGTTTTTT. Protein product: CASRGNEKLFF.

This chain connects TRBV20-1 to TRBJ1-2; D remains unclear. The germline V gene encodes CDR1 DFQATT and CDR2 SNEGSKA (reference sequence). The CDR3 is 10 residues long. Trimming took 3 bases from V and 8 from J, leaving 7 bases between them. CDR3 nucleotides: TGCAGTGCTAGTGTCGGGGGCTACACCTTC. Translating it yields CSASVGGYTF.

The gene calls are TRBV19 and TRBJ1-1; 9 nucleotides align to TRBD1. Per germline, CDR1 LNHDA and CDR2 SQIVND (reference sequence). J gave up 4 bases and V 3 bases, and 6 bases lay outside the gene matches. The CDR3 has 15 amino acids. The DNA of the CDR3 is TGTGCCAGTAGTATCCAGGGACAGGGTAGCACTGAAGCTTTCTTT. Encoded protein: CASSIQGQGSTEAFF.

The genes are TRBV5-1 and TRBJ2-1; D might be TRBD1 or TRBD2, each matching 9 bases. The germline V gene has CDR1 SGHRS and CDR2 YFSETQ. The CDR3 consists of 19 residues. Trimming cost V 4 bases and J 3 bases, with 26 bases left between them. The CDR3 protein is CASSVKGQGPAGGYNEQFF. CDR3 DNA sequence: TGCGCCAGCAGCGTGAAGGGACAGGGTCCAGCGGGGGGCTACAATGAGCAGTTCTTC. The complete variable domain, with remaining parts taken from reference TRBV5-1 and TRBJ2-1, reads KAGVTQTPRYLIKTRGQQVTLSCSPISGHRSVSWYQQTPGQGLQFLFEYFSETQRNKGNFPGRFSGRQFSNSRSEMNVSTLELGDSALYLCASSVKGQGPAGGYNEQFFGPGTRLTVL.

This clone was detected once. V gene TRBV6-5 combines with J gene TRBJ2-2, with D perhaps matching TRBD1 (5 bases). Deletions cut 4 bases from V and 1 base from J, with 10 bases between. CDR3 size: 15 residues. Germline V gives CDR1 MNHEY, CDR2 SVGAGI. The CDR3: CASSFGQGNTGELFF. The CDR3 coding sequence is TGTGCCAGCAGTTTTGGCCAGGGGAACACCGGGGAGCTGTTTTTT.

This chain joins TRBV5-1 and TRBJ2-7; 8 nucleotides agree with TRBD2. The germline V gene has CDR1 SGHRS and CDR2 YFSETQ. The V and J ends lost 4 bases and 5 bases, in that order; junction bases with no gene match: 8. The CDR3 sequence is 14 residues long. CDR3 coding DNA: TGCGCCAGCAGCCGGGGGGGAGTATGGGACGAGCAGTACTTC. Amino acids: CASSRGGVWDEQYF.

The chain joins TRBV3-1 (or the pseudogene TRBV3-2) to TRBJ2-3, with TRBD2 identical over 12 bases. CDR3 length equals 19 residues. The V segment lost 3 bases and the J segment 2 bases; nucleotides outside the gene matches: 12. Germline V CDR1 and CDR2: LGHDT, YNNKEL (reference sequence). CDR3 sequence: CASSQTSGGHQPSTDTQYF. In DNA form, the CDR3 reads TGTGCCAGCAGCCAGACTAGCGGGGGCCACCAGCCCTCCACAGATACGCAGTATTTT.

CDR3 protein: CASSSSGQSGANVLTF. The CDR3 DNA reads as TGTGCCAGCAGCTCGAGTGGACAGTCTGGGGCCAACGTCCTGACTTTC. The genes are TRBV5-4 and TRBJ2-6; maybe TRBD1 (6 bases). V was trimmed by 3 bases and J by 1 base, leaving 11 bases between them. CDR1 SGHNT and CDR2 YYREEE come from the germline V gene (reference sequence). The CDR3 is 16 residues long.